Listed below are T cell receptor beta chains from one sample, sequenced in a study of blood T cells in healthy people across ages. One entry per CDR3 protein, called by TCRdb with MiXCR from the 5' RACE reads. The profile covers roughly 1.4 million distinct CDR3 sequences, with approximately 63% appearing a single time and 5% to 7% taken by the ten largest. The source material was blood. The receptors derive from a man between 18 and 35 years old in good health. The CDR3 runs from the conserved cysteine through the conserved F or W.

J: TRBJ2-5; V: TRBV12-5; length: 13; CDR3: CASAPAGYSTQYF
J: NA; V: TRBV6-2/TRBV6-3; length: 17; CDR3: CASSYSRSSGSSREQYF
J: TRBJ2-7; V: TRBV3-1; length: 14; CDR3: CASSQFADRYEQYF
J: TRBJ2-3; V: TRBV12-3/TRBV12-4; length: 15; CDR3: CASTHPGGGTDTQYF
J: TRBJ2-1; V: TRBV12-5; length: 15; CDR3: CASGLGQVSYNEQFF
J: TRBJ2-3; V: TRBV20-1; length: 13; CDR3: CSAGPSHTDTQYF
J: TRBJ2-5; V: TRBV10-3; length: 13; CDR3: CAIRQGSGNEQYF
J: TRBJ1-4; V: TRBV7-9; length: 14; CDR3: CASSLGGLEEKLFF
J: TRBJ2-1; V: TRBV7-9; length: 15; CDR3: CASSPPGNSYNEQFF
J: TRBJ1-6; V: TRBV19; length: 14; CDR3: CASSPDEASSPLHF
J: TRBJ1-6; V: TRBV28; length: 14; CDR3: CASSLSDYNSPLHF
J: TRBJ2-5; V: TRBV27; length: 13; CDR3: CASSSGVYNEQYF
J: TRBJ1-1; V: TRBV5-1; length: 16; CDR3: CASSLKLDSENTEAFF
J: TRBJ1-2; V: TRBV12-3/TRBV12-4; length: 14; CDR3: CASSLAQGAYGYTF
J: TRBJ2-3; V: TRBV12-5; length: 18; CDR3: CASGLEDGYLAGVGTQYF
J: TRBJ1-5; V: TRBV2; length: 15; CDR3: CASSGGDNSNQPQHF
J: TRBJ2-3; V: TRBV20-1; length: 14; CDR3: CSAREARDTDTQYF
J: TRBJ1-2; V: TRBV3-1; length: 13; CDR3: CASSQGLLNGYTF
J: TRBJ2-3; V: TRBV6-5; length: 15; CDR3: CASSSWGASPDTQYF
J: TRBJ2-3; V: TRBV11-2; length: 15; CDR3: CASSLLAGVTDTQYF
J: TRBJ2-1; V: TRBV29-1; length: 11; CDR3: CSVQTANEQFF
J: TRBJ2-1; V: TRBV4-3; length: 17; CDR3: CASSQEIPGLHHSEQFF
J: TRBJ2-3; V: TRBV4-3; length: 18; CDR3: CASSQDLIRDYSTDTQYF
J: TRBJ2-7; V: TRBV5-6; length: 15; CDR3: CASSFRDRALYEQYF
J: TRBJ2-7; V: TRBV20-1; length: 14; CDR3: CSARRPEGVDEQYF
J: TRBJ2-1; V: TRBV5-6; length: 14; CDR3: CASSRWASVGEQFF
J: TRBJ1-2; V: TRBV27; length: 16; CDR3: CASSLTPGGLGYGYTF
J: TRBJ1-1; V: TRBV6-5; length: 15; CDR3: CASTQWALDKTEAFF
J: TRBJ1-2; V: TRBV11-2; length: 15; CDR3: CASSLNLTPDYGYTF
J: TRBJ2-7; V: TRBV2; length: 14; CDR3: CASSDNGRNYEQYF
J: TRBJ2-3; V: TRBV29-1; length: 13; CDR3: CSAINRGQDTQYF
J: TRBJ2-3; V: TRBV6-1; length: 14; CDR3: CASRTSALADTQYF
J: TRBJ2-1; V: TRBV15; length: 15; CDR3: CATSRDRAISYEQFF
J: TRBJ1-1; V: TRBV4-1; length: 16; CDR3: CASSSRDRDGNTEAFF
J: TRBJ2-3; V: TRBV12-3/TRBV12-4; length: 14; CDR3: CASSPNDREDTQYF
J: TRBJ2-7; V: TRBV6-5; length: 14; CDR3: CASSYNGQSYEQYF
J: TRBJ1-2; V: TRBV6-2/TRBV6-3; length: 12; CDR3: CASRYRPQGYTF
J: TRBJ1-2; V: TRBV4-1; length: 15; CDR3: CASSQDRTLTHGYTF
J: TRBJ1-1; V: TRBV6-2/TRBV6-3; length: 13; CDR3: CASSYRWGTEAFF
J: NA; V: TRBV18; length: 15; CDR3: CASSPDRQGLETQYF
J: TRBJ2-5; V: TRBV2; length: 16; CDR3: CASNAGGDLLGETQYF
J: TRBJ1-4; V: TRBV6-5; length: 14; CDR3: CASRSRGRSEKLFF
J: TRBJ2-4; V: TRBV7-2; length: 16; CDR3: CASSDTTGIIENIQYF
J: TRBJ2-7; V: TRBV7-2; length: 15; CDR3: CASSLAGSQPYEQYF
J: TRBJ2-7; V: TRBV7-2; length: 15; CDR3: CASSLDGFSSYEQYF
J: TRBJ2-7; V: TRBV6-5; length: 14; CDR3: CASRQQGVRSEQYF
J: TRBJ2-7; V: TRBV6-1; length: 15; CDR3: CASSEAGTGPYEQYF
J: TRBJ2-7; V: TRBV20-1; length: 14; CDR3: CSARGRGQVGEQYF
J: TRBJ2-1; V: TRBV9; length: 15; CDR3: CASSPDNPSYNEQFF
J: TRBJ2-7; V: TRBV29-1; length: 12; CDR3: CSVEGQYYEQYF